These T cell receptor beta chains were read from a single sample in a study of blood T cell repertoires in COVID-19. Libraries were prepared by immunoSEQ multiplex PCR; TCRdb keeps only in-frame clonotypes and omits some of them. Of tens of thousands of clones in the sample, about 80% were seen once. The sequenced material came from peripheral blood. These receptors were collected from a human donor in a cohort sampled during active COVID-19. CDR3s include the opening cysteine and the closing phenylalanine or tryptophan. Each record gives: clone size, V gene, J gene, CDR3 protein. Size values are once, few and many counts, or a class for expanded clones, and some rows have none.

>-|TRBV28|TRBJ1-5
CASTSPGLLSSYQPQHF
>-|TRBV12-3/TRBV12-4|TRBJ2-1
CASTVGAYNEQFF
>-|TRBV7-2|TRBJ2-1
CASSPGASGVYNEQFF
>-|TRBV4-2|TRBJ2-5
CASSQDTSGGYQETQYF
>-|TRBV6-4|TRBJ1-2
CASSQQGISGYTF
>once|TRBV19|TRBJ2-7
CASPYCEQYF
>-|TRBV2|TRBJ2-7
CASSFDRGLEQYF
>-|TRBV2|TRBJ1-2
CASSPNTGQGGYGYTF
>-|TRBV6-2/TRBV6-3|TRBJ2-7
CASSATGGVYEQYF
>-|TRBV5-1|TRBJ2-2
CASRPGYKVNTGELFF
>-|TRBV25-1|TRBJ2-3
CASGAGSPGDTQYF
>-|TRBV11-2|TRBJ1-1
CASSLGGGALNTEAFF
>-|TRBV5-6|TRBJ2-5
CASSFGATEETQYF
>-|TRBV5-1|TRBJ1-2
CASSLAQGDYGYTF
>-|TRBV19|TRBJ1-2
CASSRDRGRGSHGYTF
>-|TRBV7-8|TRBJ1-4
CASRSDRDNDEKLFF
>-|TRBV11-2|TRBJ2-2
CASSAQGRGRTGELFF